This T cell receptor beta chain was captured in a study of blood T cell repertoires in COVID-19. The V gene's germline CDR1 is SGHRS and CDR2 YFSETQ. The CDR3 extends over 14 amino acids. The V end was cut by 5 bases, the J end by 0 bases, with 11 bases between. The method was immunoSEQ multiplex PCR; TCRdb's version includes in-frame clones alone and lacks a portion of them. This table holds over 50,000 clones, 87% found once. This chain links TRBV5-1 with TRBJ1-1; a possible D gene is TRBD1 (5 bases). This receptor was identified in a man aged 60 to 69 with acute or convalescent COVID-19. Sequencing used peripheral blood. CDR3 residues: CASRGTGLNTEAFF. CDR3 in DNA: TGCGCCAGCAGAGGAACAGGACTGAACACTGAAGCTTTCTTT.